Listed here are 20 T cell receptor beta chains from one sample, sequenced in a study of tumor-infiltrating lymphocytes in glioblastoma multiforme. Multiple V-beta primers and a C-beta primer amplified TCRB from RNA. TCRdb reanalysed the multiplex PCR reads using MiXCR and keeps one entry per CDR3 protein. This table holds about 9,200 distinct CDR3 sequences, 66% found once. Material for sequencing was brain tumor tissue. These receptors came from a male donor with glioblastoma.

As to this clonotype: It is likely a read error, because the conserved phenylalanine at the end of the CDR3 is missing. The DNA is left out, because the CDR3 cannot be placed on it with certainty; the CDR3 is given as TCRdb lists it. The rearrangement uses TRBV12-3 or TRBV12-4 and TRBJ1-5; the table's D call, TRBD1, has no DNA check behind it. Ends included, the CDR3 has 12 residues. CDR3: CASSGDPGRQRC.

The chain employs TRBV6-5 and TRBJ2-2; D gene uncertain. This CDR3 contains 14 residues. Germline values: CDR1 MNHEY, CDR2 SVGAGI. Trimming removed 6 bases at V and 0 bases at J, with 8 bases between. The CDR3 nucleotides read TGTGCCAGCAGAGTGAACTCGAACACCGGGGAGCTGTTTTTT. Translating gives CASRVNSNTGELFF.

Only a few counts were recorded for this clonotype. This could be a read error, since a much larger clone is one nucleotide away. The genes are TRBV20-1 and TRBJ2-5; 11 bases fit TRBD2. Germline values: CDR1 DFQATT, CDR2 SNEGSKA (reference sequence). This CDR3 is built from 15 residues. V lost 5 bases and J lost 3; bases outside the gene matches: 8. The CDR3, as DNA: TGCAGTGCTTTACCGGGGACTAGCGGCGAAGAGACCCAGTACTTC. It yields the protein CSALPGTSGEETQYF.

This clonotype was seen many times. V and J are TRBV28 and TRBJ1-1; no firm D call. The germline V gene has CDR1 MDHEN and CDR2 SYDVKM. V lost 5 bases and J 3 bases, leaving 7 bases between the germline ends. The CDR3 is made up of 12 amino acids. CDR3 nucleotide sequence: TGTGCCAGCAGTGTTACTGACACTGAAGCTTTCTTT. Translation: CASSVTDTEAFF.

The chain carries TRBV12-3 or TRBV12-4 and TRBJ2-3; TRBD2 agrees at 11 bases. Trimming took 6 bases from V and 5 from J; bases not matched to a gene: 16. This CDR3 has 18 amino acids. CDR3 amino acids: CASRTGLAGGKGRDTQYF. As DNA, the CDR3 is TGTGCCAGCAGAACCGGGCTAGCGGGAGGCAAAGGACGAGATACGCAGTATTTT.

This chain uses TRBV28 with TRBJ1-5, with TRBD1 matching over 10 bases. Germline values: CDR1 MDHEN, CDR2 SYDVKM. The CDR3 runs 15 residues. With V trimmed by 6 bases and J by 7 bases, 9 bases remained unmatched. The CDR3 coding sequence is TGTGCCAGCAGGCCTACGACAGGGGGCGCGCAGCCCCAGCATTTT. It specifies CASRPTTGGAQPQHF.

The chain uses TRBV10-3 and TRBJ1-5, with D maybe TRBD1 (5 bases). Trimming pared 0 bases from V and 6 bases from J, leaving 12 bases between. Germline loops: CDR1 ENHRY, CDR2 SYGVKD. This CDR3 comprises 15 residues. The DNA of the CDR3 is TGTGCCATCAGTGAGTCCCTCGGAGGGGTTCAGCCCCAGCATTTT. The encoded protein is CAISESLGGVQPQHF.

Concerning this clonotype itself: Since the CDR3 does not end with the conserved phenylalanine or tryptophan, this likely comes from a read error. The chain combines TRBV10-3 with TRBJ2-3, with no clear D. This CDR3 region has 13 residues. The V gene's germline CDR1 is ENHRY and CDR2 SYGVKD. DNA of the CDR3: TGTGCCATCAATGAGTCGTATTCAGATACGCAGTATTCT. It codes for CAINESYSDTQYS.

This clonotype was picked up one time. The junction departs from the called germline gene at one end, perhaps through a read error. CDR3 residues: CASSGQGHEQYF. The CDR3 DNA follows: TGTGCCAGCAGCGGACAGGGGCATGAGCAGTACTTT. The chain combines TRBV11-1 with TRBJ2-7, with 9 bases that match TRBD1. Looked up from germline, CDR1 is SGHAT and CDR2 is FQDESV (reference sequence). The CDR3 runs 12 residues.

V gene TRBV11-2 combines with J gene TRBJ1-1, with 7 bases identical to TRBD1. Germline V gene sequence: CDR1 SGHAT, CDR2 FQNNGV. The CDR3 is 17 residues long. V lost 3 bases, J lost 0 bases, and 10 bases stayed unmatched. CDR3 amino acids: CASSFYRGEGVNTEAFF. The CDR3 DNA follows: TGTGCCAGCAGCTTCTACAGGGGCGAGGGTGTGAACACTGAAGCTTTCTTT.

This clonotype ranks as medium-sized (0.01 to 0.1%). The CDR3 DNA sequence: TGCAGTGCTAGGGCACTAGCGGGAGTTCACGAGCAGTACTTC. Translated: CSARALAGVHEQYF. The V gene is TRBV20-1, the J gene TRBJ2-7; 11 bases align to TRBD2. The CDR3 has 14 residues. Unmatched junction bases numbered 6, after V lost 3 bases and J lost 5 bases. Germline-derived CDR1 and CDR2 are DFQATT and SNEGSKA (reference sequence).

As for this clonotype: One end of the junction is discordant with germline, which a read error may explain. The chain couples TRBV20-1 to TRBJ1-1; D is possibly TRBD1 (6 bases). Germline CDR1 DFQATT, CDR2 SNEGSKA (reference sequence). The CDR3 extends over 15 amino acids. The DNA of the CDR3 is TGCAGTGCTAGAGATGGAGGGGGACTTGGGTCTGAAGCTATCTTC. Its translation is CSARDGGGLGSEAIF.

This chain links TRBV28 with TRBJ1-4; maybe TRBD1 (5 bases). The CDR3 has 14 amino acids. The V gene lost 7 bases and the J gene lost 7 bases, with 16 bases spanning the gap. Germline V CDR1 and CDR2: MDHEN, SYDVKM. CDR3 amino acids: CASTIAGSGEKLFF. CDR3 in DNA: TGTGCCAGCACCATAGCAGGGTCTGGTGAAAAACTGTTTTTT.

Details on this clonotype: The germline gene is not matched at one end of the junction; a read error may be the cause. The chain uses TRBV7-9 and TRBJ2-7, with D perhaps TRBD2 (6 bases). This CDR3 region has 11 residues. Germline CDR1 is SEHNR and CDR2 is FQNEAQ (reference sequence). CDR3 DNA: TGTGCTAGCGGTTTAGGCCGTGGGTGGGACTTC. This gives the protein CASGLGRGWDF.

V gene TRBV6-5 combines with J gene TRBJ1-1; possibly TRBD1 for D (5 bases). V was cut by 0 bases and J by 6 bases, with 11 bases left in between. The length of the CDR3 is 14 residues. CDR1 is MNHEY, CDR2 SVGAGI, per germline. The CDR3 DNA reads as TGTGCCAGCAGTTACTCGCCAGGGTTGCCTGAAGCTTTCTTT. Encoded protein: CASSYSPGLPEAFF.

Remarks on this clonotype: Compared with germline, one end of the junction differs, possibly owing to a read error. The chain employs TRBV11-2 and TRBJ2-1, with D possibly being TRBD1 (6 bases). The CDR3 runs to 13 residues. The germline V gene encodes CDR1 SGHAT and CDR2 FQNNGV. The CDR3: CASSLYRGNEQCF. DNA of the CDR3: TGTGCAAGCAGCTTATATAGGGGGAATGAGCAGTGCTTC.

This chain uses TRBV6-2 or TRBV6-3 with TRBJ2-1; no clear D. The V end was cut by 4 bases, the J end by 4 bases, with 11 bases between. CDR3 size: 14 residues. Germline CDR1 is MNHEY and CDR2 is SVGEGT. The DNA of the CDR3 is TGTGCCAGCAGTTTCAGATCAGATTACAATGAGCAGTTCTTC. It codes for CASSFRSDYNEQFF.

The chain combines TRBV27 with TRBJ1-5, with D unclear. The germline CDR1 and CDR2 sequences are MNHEY and SMNVEV (reference sequence). The ends were cut back, 6 bases at V and 3 bases at J, with 6 bases in the middle. The CDR3 extends over 12 amino acids. The CDR3 bases are TGTGCCAGCAGCAAGATCAATCAGCCCCAGCATTTT. It translates to CASSKINQPQHF.

As to this clonotype: At one end, the junction sequence differs from germline, possibly due to a read error. The chain combines TRBV28 with TRBJ1-1; TRBD1 matches at 9 bases. Germline-derived CDR1 and CDR2 are MDHEN and SYDVKM. The CDR3 covers 13 residues. This CDR3 is CASSSGTGYLSQF. CDR3 bases: TGTGCCAGCAGTTCCGGGACAGGGTACCTTTCCCAATTT.

The chain combines TRBV4-2 with TRBJ2-7; D is perhaps TRBD1 (8 bases). Looked up from germline, CDR1 is LGHNA and CDR2 is YNFKEQ. CDR3 length: 17 residues. Trimming pared 4 bases from V and 0 bases from J, leaving 19 bases between. The CDR3 sequence is CASSREGTGGGSYEQYF. The CDR3, as DNA: TGTGCCAGCAGCCGAGAGGGAACAGGGGGGGGCTCCTACGAGCAGTACTTC.